The 18 T cell receptor beta chains listed next were all sequenced from one sample in a study of a mutant IDH1 vaccine in newly diagnosed glioma. These receptors are not linked to any known antigen. As to time point: week 23, last vaccination. Topical imiquimod was applied with each vaccine dose, which held 300 ug of mutant IDH1 20-mer peptide. The assay was immunoSEQ multiplex PCR, and TCRdb's table has in-frame clones only and misses some. This sample has around 28,000 clones; 82% occur once, and the top ten carry under 20%. Sequenced here: PBMCs, sampled from a glioma patient whose treatment included an IDH1 peptide vaccine. The source is a woman aged 25 to 39 with glioma.

Turning to this clone: Within the sample, other DNA sequences also encode this same CDR3. The chain couples TRBV7-2 to TRBJ2-5; D is unresolved. The CDR3 covers 12 residues. The germline gives CDR1 SGHTA, CDR2 FQGNSA. With 2 bases removed from V and 0 bases from J, the gap between germline ends came to 1 base. The CDR3 reads CASSLYQETQYF. CDR3 in DNA: TGTGCCAGCAGCTTATACCAAGAGACCCAGTACTTC.

The chain uses TRBV5-5 and TRBJ2-7; 12 bases line up with TRBD2. CDR1 SGHKS and CDR2 YYEKEE come from the germline V gene (reference sequence). The CDR3 sequence is 12 residues long. With V trimmed by 5 bases and J by 6 bases, 0 bases remained unmatched. The CDR3 DNA reads as TGTGCCAGCAGGACTAGCGGGGGCGAGCAGTACTTC. Translating it yields CASRTSGGEQYF.

V gene TRBV5-4 combines with J gene TRBJ2-7; possible D gene TRBD1, 6 bases. With 7 bases removed from V and 5 bases from J, the gap between germline ends came to 16 bases. CDR1 is SGHNT, CDR2 YYREEE, per germline (reference sequence). The CDR3 runs 13 residues. The CDR3 sequence: CASLGTNSNEQYF. The CDR3 nucleotides are TGTGCCAGCCTCGGGACAAATTCGAACGAGCAGTACTTC. The whole variable domain, remainder taken from reference TRBV5-4 and TRBJ2-7, is ETGVTQSPTHLIKTRGQQVTLRCSSQSGHNTVSWYQQALGQGPQFIFQYYREEENGRGNFPPRFSGLQFPNYSSELNVNALELDDSALYLCASLGTNSNEQYFGPGTRLTVT.

The genes are TRBV5-1 and TRBJ1-4, with 8 bases fitting TRBD1. V shed 3 bases and J 6 bases; nucleotides not matched to a gene: 7. Germline CDR1 reads SGHRS; CDR2 reads YFSETQ. There are 15 residues in the CDR3. CDR3 nucleotide sequence: TGCGCCAGCAGCTGGGGGGACAGGCAGGATGAAAAACTGTTTTTT. As protein: CASSWGDRQDEKLFF.

V gene TRBV5-4 combines with J gene TRBJ2-3; D remains unclear. CDR1 is SGHNT, CDR2 YYREEE, per germline (reference sequence). The CDR3 runs 12 residues. Trimming removed 2 bases from V and 4 bases from J, with 5 bases in between. The chain's CDR3 is CASSFDSDTQYF. CDR3 DNA: TGTGCCAGCAGCTTTGACTCAGATACGCAGTATTTT.

The count of this clone is one. The chain has TRBV30 and TRBJ1-2; D ambiguous. The ends were cut back, 7 bases at V and 4 bases at J, with 13 bases in the middle. Germline loops: CDR1 GTSNPN, CDR2 SVGIG (reference sequence). The length of the CDR3 is 12 residues. CDR3 DNA sequence: TGTGCCTCCCAACAGAGAACCTATGGCTACACCTTC. Its translation: CASQQRTYGYTF.

CDR3 protein: CASSIGGSGNNEQFF. The CDR3 DNA follows: TGTGCCAGTAGTATAGGGGGGTCTGGCAACAATGAGCAGTTCTTC. The chain is built from TRBV19 and TRBJ2-1, with D perhaps TRBD1 or TRBD2 (5 bases each). V lost 1 base to trimming and J lost 5 bases, with 12 bases between them. CDR1 is LNHDA, CDR2 SQIVND, per germline (reference sequence). This CDR3 spans 15 amino acids. Looking up the rest from reference TRBV19 and TRBJ2-1 gives the full variable domain: DGGITQSPKYLFRKEGQNVTLSCEQNLNHDAMYWYRQDPGQGLRLIYYSQIVNDFQKGDIAEGYSVSREKKESFPLTVTSAQKNPTAFYLCASSIGGSGNNEQFFGPGTRLTVL.

This chain links TRBV7-2 with TRBJ2-1; D remains ambiguous. The CDR3 extends over 16 amino acids. Germline V CDR1 and CDR2: SGHTA, FQGNSA. V was pared by 1 base and J by 3 bases, with 13 bases between. The chain's CDR3 is CASSLVRIWHYNEQFF. The CDR3 DNA sequence: TGTGCCAGCAGCTTAGTCCGTATCTGGCACTACAATGAGCAGTTCTTC. The full variable domain, rest sourced from reference TRBV7-2 and TRBJ2-1, is GAGVSQSPSNKVTEKGKDVELRCDPISGHTALYWYRQSLGQGLEFLIYFQGNSAPDKSGLPSDRFSAERTGGSVSTLTIQRTQQEDSAVYLCASSLVRIWHYNEQFFGPGTRLTVL.

J is TRBJ2-2 and V is TRBV4-1; 11 bases are a match to TRBD2. From germline, CDR1 is MGHRA and CDR2 YSYEKL. The CDR3 totals 15 residues. The V segment lost 5 bases and the J segment 7 bases; nucleotides outside the gene matches: 6. CDR3 amino acids: CASSFTLAGGGELFF. CDR3 coding DNA: TGCGCCAGCAGCTTTACTCTAGCGGGGGGCGGGGAGCTGTTTTTT.

The rearrangement uses TRBV4-1 and TRBJ1-4; D may be TRBD1 (5 bases). Trimming removed 5 bases from V and 0 bases from J, with 10 bases in between. The CDR3 spans 15 residues. CDR1 is MGHRA, CDR2 YSYEKL, per germline. CDR3 DNA: TGCGCCAGCAGCTACCCGGGGGCAACTAATGAAAAACTGTTTTTT. Translated, it gives CASSYPGATNEKLFF.

This clone showed up just once. This chain uses TRBV10-3 with TRBJ2-7; D is possibly TRBD1 or TRBD2 (5 bases each). Per the germline V gene, CDR1 is ENHRY and CDR2 is SYGVKD. Trimming took 3 bases from V and 12 from J, leaving 27 bases between them. The CDR3 runs to 16 residues. As DNA, the CDR3 is TGTGCCATCAGTGATCCCGGTGGGGGTTCCGTTACTGGGGTGTACTTC. Translating it yields CAISDPGGGSVTGVYF.

The chain recombines TRBV4-3 with TRBJ2-5; the match to TRBD1 covers 9 bases. This CDR3 contains 15 residues. The junction had 7 bases not matched to a gene; V was cut back by 4 bases and J by 4 bases. Germline lookup yields CDR1 LGHNA and CDR2 YSLEER. The CDR3 sequence is CASSRGSGQGETQYF. As DNA, the CDR3 is TGCGCCAGCAGCCGAGGATCGGGACAGGGAGAGACCCAGTACTTC.

The rearrangement joins TRBV14 to TRBJ2-5; TRBD1 is a possible D gene (5 bases). The germline CDR1 and CDR2 sequences are SGHDN and FVKESK. The V and J ends lost 4 bases and 6 bases respectively, with 9 bases between them. This CDR3 has 12 amino acids. The CDR3 is CASSLGAKTQYF. For the CDR3, the DNA is TGTGCCAGCAGCCTAGGGGCGAAGACCCAGTACTTC.

Within the sample, this clone is medium-sized. The chain has TRBV2 and TRBJ2-4, with 9 bases lining up with TRBD2. After removal of 5 bases from V and 0 bases from J, the junction contained 8 bases not matched to a gene. CDR1 SNHLY and CDR2 FYNNEI come from the germline V gene. This CDR3 has 17 amino acids. This CDR3 is CASSQRELAGAKNIQYF. CDR3 nucleotide sequence: TGTGCCAGCAGTCAAAGGGAACTAGCGGGAGCCAAAAACATTCAGTACTTC.

Points on this clone: Its ends do not fully match the called genes, so a read error is possible. This chain joins TRBV5-6 and TRBJ1-1, with D tentatively TRBD1 (5 bases). Germline assignment: CDR1 SGHDT and CDR2 YYEEEE. The CDR3 is made up of 14 amino acids. DNA of the CDR3: TGTGCCAGCAGATTGGCAGGGTACAACACTGAAGCTTTCTTT. It specifies CASRLAGYNTEAFF.

The chain joins TRBV7-9 to TRBJ1-2; a weak D match, TRBD1 (6 bases). Germline assignment: CDR1 SEHNR and CDR2 FQNEAQ (reference sequence). Trimming shortened V by 2 bases and J by 2 bases, and 12 bases separated the two germline ends. The CDR3 totals 15 residues. Written as DNA, the CDR3 is TGTGCCAGCAGCTTAAGGGCAGGGGAGAACTATGGCTACACCTTC. This translates into CASSLRAGENYGYTF.

CDR3 in DNA: TGTGCCAGCTCACCAGCCCCTAGCGGTTACGAGCAGTACTTC. Its translation: CASSPAPSGYEQYF. The chain employs TRBV18 and TRBJ2-7; 7 positions match TRBD2. The CDR3 contains 14 residues. From germline, CDR1 is KGHSH and CDR2 LQKENI. Trimming cost V 2 bases and J 4 bases; bases outside gene matches: 5.

This clone has only a few counts. The rearrangement uses TRBV6-5 and TRBJ1-1, with D possibly being TRBD1 (5 bases). Between the trimmed V and J ends, which lost 6 bases and 1 base, there was a span of 12 bases. Germline V CDR1 and CDR2: MNHEY, SVGAGI. This CDR3 comprises 14 residues. The DNA of the CDR3 is TGTGCCAGCAGCCCGTTTCAGGGGAACACTGAAGCTTTCTTT. Amino acids: CASSPFQGNTEAFF.